Reported below is one T cell receptor (beta chain). No antigen is known for it. The data stem from a study of T cell responses to AZD1222 COVID-19 vaccine. Study results and caveats: Dominant CD4 TCR responses targeted spike regions 160-218 and 743-854. When two AZD1222 doses had been given, Spike-specific TCR breadth and depth rose. Donors skewed white British and female; clonal diversity was possibly underestimated.

The CDR3 has 14 residues. With 0 bases removed from V and 7 bases from J, the gap between germline ends came to 11 bases. In germline, CDR1 is SGDLS, CDR2 YYNGEE. Libraries were prepared by immunoSEQ multiplex PCR; TCRdb keeps only in-frame clonotypes and omits some of them. The sample yields approximately 120,000 clones, approximately 88% seen once. J is TRBJ1-5 and V is TRBV9, with TRBD1 as a possible D gene (5 bases). The sequences come from peripheral blood, collected on day 0 of AZD1222 vaccination. This TCR was sampled from an adult in good health. CDR3 nucleotides: TGTGCCAGCAGCGTAGACGGGGCGGACCAGCCCCAGCATTTT. Protein product: CASSVDGADQPQHF.